Described below is a single T cell receptor (beta chain) sequence and its context. This specimen belongs to a study of blood T cell repertoires in COVID-19. Measured with immunoSEQ multiplex PCR; TCRdb has only the in-frame clones, and not every one. Altogether some 44,000 clones are present, 92% being singletons, with the ten largest covering 9.5% to 15%. V was clipped by 4 bases and J by 5 bases, with 17 bases between them. The germline V gene encodes CDR1 SQVTM and CDR2 ANQGSEA. The CDR3 loop spans 14 amino acids. Sample: peripheral blood. This clonotype originated in a human donor in a cohort sampled during active COVID-19. The V gene is TRBV29-1, the J gene TRBJ1-2; D gene unclear. The CDR3 coding sequence is TGCAGCGTTGCTGTGGCTCAGGCGGGGTATGGCTACACCTTC. It is translated as CSVAVAQAGYGYTF.